This TCR beta chain was obtained from a study of blood T cell repertoires in COVID-19. Overall study context: COVID-19 samples, acute and convalescent, were from the United States, Italy and Spain. PBMCs, B-cell-depleted T cells, or T cells were the source of the cDNA or gDNA that made up the material.

Under the authors' procedure: It was from reference gene primer amplification that nucleated cell counts were estimated. Profiling relied on immunoSEQ multiplex PCR, and the TCRdb table lists in-frame clones only, not all of them. The V and J calls and clone size are taken from that table; D and trimming were inferred from the DNA. The sample contains about 61,000 clones, around 77% of which appear only once. The CDR3 totals 14 residues. With 5 bases removed from V and 0 bases from J, the gap between germline ends came to 10 bases. Germline V gene sequence: CDR1 SGHVS, CDR2 FNYEAQ. Source material: peripheral blood. The chain joins TRBV7-6 to TRBJ2-5; D uncertain. The source of this sequence is an older man with active or convalescent COVID-19. In nucleotides, the CDR3 is TGTGCCAGCAGCCAATCGGAGCACCAAGAGACCCAGTACTTC. Protein: CASSQSEHQETQYF.